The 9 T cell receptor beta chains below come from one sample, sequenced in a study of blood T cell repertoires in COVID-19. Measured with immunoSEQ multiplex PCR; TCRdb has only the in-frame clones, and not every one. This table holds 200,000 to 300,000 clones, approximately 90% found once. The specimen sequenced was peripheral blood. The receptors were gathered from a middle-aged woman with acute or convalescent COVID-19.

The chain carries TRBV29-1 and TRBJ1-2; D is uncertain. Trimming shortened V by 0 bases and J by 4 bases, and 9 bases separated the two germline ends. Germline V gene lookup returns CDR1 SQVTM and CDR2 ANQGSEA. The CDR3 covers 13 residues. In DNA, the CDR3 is TGCAGCGTTGAAGATAGGAGTTCCTATGGCTACACCTTC. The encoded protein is CSVEDRSSYGYTF. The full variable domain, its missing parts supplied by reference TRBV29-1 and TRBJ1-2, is SAVISQKPSRDICQRGTSLTIQCQVDSQVTMMFWYRQQPGQSLTLIATANQGSEATYESGFVIDKFPISRPNLTFSTLTVSNMSPEDSSIYLCSVEDRSSYGYTFGSGTRLTVV.

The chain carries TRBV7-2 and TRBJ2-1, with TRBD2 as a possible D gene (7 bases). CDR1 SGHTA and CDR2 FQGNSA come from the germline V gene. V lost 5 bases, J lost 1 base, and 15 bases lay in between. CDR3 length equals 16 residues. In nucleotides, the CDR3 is TGTGCCAGCAGCCAAGGGGGGGCTAGATCCTACAATGAGCAGTTCTTC. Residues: CASSQGGARSYNEQFF. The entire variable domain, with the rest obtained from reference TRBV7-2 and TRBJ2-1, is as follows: GAGVSQSPSNKVTEKGKDVELRCDPISGHTALYWYRQSLGQGLEFLIYFQGNSAPDKSGLPSDRFSAERTGGSVSTLTIQRTQQEDSAVYLCASSQGGARSYNEQFFGPGTRLTVL.

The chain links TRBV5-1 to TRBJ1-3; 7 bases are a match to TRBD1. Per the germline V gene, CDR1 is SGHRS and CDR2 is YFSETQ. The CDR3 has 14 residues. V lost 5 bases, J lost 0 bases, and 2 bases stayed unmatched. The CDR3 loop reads CASRDRTSGNTIYF. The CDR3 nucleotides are TGCGCCAGCAGGGACAGGACCTCTGGAAACACCATATATTTT.

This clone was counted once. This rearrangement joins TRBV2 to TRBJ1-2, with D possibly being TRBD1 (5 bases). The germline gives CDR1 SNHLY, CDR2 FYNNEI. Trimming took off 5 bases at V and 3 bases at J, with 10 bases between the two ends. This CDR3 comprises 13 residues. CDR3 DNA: TGTGCCAGCAGTCCCAGACAGCACTATGGCTACACCTTC. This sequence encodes CASSPRQHYGYTF.

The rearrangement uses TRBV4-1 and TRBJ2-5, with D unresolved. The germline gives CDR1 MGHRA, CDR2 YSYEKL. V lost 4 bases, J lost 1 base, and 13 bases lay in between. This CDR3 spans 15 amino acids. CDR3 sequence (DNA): TGCGCCAGCAGCCCCGGAAACAGAGTCCAAGAGACCCAGTACTTC. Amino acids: CASSPGNRVQETQYF.

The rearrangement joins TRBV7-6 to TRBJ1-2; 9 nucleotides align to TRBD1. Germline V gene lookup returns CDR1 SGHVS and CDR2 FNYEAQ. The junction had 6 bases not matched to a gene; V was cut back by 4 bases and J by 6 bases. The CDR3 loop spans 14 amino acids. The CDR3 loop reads CASSYRTGEDGYTF. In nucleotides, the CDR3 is TGTGCCAGCAGCTATCGGACAGGGGAAGATGGCTACACCTTC. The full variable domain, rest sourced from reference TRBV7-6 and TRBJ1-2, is GAGVSQSPRYKVTKRGQDVALRCDPISGHVSLYWYRQALGQGPEFLTYFNYEAQQDKSGLPNDRFSAERPEGSISTLTIQRTEQRDSAMYRCASSYRTGEDGYTFGSGTRLTVV.

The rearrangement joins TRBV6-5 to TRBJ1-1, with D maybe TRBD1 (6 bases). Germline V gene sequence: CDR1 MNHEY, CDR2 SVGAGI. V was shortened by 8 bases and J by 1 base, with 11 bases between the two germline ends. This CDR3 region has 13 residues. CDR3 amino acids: CASREDRNTEAFF. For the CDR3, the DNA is TGTGCCAGCCGGGAGGACAGGAACACTGAAGCTTTCTTT.

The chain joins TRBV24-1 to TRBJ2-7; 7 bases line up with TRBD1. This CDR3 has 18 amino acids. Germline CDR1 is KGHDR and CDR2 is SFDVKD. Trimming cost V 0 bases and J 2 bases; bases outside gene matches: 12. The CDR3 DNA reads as TGTGCCACCAGTGATTTGTGTCCTCGGACAGGTAACCCCTACGAGCAGTACGTC. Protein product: CATSDLCPRTGNPYEQYV.

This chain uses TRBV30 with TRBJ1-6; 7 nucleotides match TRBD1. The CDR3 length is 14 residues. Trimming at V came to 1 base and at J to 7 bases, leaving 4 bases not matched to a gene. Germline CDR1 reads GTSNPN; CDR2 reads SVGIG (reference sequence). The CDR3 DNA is TGTGCCTGGAGTGCCGGACAGGTGAATTCACCCCTCCACTTT. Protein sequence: CAWSAGQVNSPLHF.